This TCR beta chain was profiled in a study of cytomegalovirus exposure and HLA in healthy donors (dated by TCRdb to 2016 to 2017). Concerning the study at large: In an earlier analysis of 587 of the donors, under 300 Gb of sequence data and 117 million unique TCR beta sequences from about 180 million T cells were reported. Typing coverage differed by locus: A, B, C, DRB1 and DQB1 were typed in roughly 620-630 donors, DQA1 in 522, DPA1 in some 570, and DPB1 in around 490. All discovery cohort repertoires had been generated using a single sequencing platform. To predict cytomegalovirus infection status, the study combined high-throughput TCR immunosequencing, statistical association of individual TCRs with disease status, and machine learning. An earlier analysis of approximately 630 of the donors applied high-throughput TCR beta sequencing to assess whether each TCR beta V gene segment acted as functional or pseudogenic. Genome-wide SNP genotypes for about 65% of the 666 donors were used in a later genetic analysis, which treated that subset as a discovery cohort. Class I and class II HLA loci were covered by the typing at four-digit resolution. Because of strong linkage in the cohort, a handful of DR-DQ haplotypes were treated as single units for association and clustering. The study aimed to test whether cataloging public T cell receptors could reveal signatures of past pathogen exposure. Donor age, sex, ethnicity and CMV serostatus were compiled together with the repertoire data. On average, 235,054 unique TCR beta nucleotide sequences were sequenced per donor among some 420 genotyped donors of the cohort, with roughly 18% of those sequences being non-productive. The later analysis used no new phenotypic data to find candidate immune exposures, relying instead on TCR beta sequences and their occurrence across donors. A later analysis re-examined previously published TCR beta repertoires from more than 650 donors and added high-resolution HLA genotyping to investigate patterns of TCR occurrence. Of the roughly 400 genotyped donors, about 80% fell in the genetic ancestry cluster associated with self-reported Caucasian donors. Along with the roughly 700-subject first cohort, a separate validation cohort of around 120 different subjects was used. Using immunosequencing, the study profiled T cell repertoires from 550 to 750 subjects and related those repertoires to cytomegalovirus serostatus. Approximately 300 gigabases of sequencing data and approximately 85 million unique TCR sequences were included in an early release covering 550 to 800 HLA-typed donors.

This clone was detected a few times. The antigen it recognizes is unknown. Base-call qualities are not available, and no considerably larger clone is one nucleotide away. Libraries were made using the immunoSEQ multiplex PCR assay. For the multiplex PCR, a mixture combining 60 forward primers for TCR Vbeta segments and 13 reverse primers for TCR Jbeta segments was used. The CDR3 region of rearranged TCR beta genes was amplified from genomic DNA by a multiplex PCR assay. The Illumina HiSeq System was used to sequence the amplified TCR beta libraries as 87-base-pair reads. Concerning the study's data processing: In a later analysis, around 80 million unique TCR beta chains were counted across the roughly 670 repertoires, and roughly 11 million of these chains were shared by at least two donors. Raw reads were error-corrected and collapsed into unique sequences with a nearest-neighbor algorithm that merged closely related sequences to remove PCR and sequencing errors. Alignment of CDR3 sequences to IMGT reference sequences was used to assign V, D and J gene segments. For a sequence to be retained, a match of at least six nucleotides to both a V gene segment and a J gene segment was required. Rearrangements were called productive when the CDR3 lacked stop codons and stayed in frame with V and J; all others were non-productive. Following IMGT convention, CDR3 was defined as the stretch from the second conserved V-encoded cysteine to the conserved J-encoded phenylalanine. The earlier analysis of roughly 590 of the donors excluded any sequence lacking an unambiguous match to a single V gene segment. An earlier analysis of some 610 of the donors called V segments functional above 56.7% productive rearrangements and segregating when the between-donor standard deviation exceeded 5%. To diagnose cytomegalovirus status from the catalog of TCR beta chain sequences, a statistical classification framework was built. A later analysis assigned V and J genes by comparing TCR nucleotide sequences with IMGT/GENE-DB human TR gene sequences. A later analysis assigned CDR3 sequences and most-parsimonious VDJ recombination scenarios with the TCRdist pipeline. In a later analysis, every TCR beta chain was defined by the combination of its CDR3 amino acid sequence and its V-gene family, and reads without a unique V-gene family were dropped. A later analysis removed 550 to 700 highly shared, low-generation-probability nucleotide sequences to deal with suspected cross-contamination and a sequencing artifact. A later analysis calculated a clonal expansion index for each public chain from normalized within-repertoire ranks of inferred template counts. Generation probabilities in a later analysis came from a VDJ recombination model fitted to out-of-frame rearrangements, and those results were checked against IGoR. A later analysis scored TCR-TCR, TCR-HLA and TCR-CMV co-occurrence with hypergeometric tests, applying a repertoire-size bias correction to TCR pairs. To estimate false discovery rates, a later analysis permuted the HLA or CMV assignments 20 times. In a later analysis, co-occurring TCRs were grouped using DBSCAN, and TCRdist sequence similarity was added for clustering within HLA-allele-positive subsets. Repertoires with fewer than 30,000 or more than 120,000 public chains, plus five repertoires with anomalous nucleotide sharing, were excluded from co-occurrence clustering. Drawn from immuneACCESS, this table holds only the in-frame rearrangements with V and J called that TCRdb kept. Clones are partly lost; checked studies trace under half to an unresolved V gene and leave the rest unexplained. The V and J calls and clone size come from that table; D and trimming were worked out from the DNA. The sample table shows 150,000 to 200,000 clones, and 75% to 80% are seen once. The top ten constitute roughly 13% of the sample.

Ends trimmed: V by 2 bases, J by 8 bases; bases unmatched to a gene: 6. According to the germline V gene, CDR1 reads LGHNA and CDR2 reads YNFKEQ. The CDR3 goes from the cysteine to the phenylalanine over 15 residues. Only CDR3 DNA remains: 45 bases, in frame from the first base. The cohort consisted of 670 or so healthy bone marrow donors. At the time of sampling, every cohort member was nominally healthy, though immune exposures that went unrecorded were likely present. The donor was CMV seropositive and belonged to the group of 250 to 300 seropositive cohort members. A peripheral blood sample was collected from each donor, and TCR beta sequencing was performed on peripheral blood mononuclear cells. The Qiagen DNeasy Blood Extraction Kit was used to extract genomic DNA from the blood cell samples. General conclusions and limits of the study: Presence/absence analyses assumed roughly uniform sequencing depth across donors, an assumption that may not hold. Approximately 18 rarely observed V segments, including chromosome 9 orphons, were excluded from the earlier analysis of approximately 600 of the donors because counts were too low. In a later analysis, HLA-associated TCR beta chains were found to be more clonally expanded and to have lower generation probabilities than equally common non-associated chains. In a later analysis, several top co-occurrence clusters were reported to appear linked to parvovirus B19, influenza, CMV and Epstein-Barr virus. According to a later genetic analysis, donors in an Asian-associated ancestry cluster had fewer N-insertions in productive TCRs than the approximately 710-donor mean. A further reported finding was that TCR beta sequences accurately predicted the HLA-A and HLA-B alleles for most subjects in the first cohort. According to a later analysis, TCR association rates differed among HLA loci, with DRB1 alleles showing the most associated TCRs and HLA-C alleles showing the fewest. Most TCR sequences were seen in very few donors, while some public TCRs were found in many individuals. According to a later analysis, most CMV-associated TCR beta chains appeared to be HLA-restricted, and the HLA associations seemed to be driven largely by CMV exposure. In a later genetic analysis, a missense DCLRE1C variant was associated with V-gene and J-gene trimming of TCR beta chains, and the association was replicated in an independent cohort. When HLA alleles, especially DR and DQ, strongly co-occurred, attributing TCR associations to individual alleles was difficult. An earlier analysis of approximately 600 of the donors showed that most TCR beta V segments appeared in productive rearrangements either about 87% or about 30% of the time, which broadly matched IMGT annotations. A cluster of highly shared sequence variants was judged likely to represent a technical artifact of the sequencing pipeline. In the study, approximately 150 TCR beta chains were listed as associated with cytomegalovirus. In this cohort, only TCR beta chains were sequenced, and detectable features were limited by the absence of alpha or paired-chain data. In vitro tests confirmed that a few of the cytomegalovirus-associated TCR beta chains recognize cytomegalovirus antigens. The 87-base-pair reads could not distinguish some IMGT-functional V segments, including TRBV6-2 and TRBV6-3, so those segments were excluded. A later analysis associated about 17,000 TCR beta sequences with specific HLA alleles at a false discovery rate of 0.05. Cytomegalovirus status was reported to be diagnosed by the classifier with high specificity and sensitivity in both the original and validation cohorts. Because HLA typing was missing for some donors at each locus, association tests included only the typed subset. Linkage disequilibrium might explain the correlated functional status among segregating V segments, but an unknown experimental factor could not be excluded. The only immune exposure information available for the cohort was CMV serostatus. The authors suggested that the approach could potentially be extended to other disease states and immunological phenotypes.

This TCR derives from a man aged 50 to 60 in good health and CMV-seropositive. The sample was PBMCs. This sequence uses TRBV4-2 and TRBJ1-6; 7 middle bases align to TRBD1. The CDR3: CASSQPTGIDSPLHF. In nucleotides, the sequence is TGTGCCAGCAGCCAACCGACAGGGATAGATTCACCCCTCCACTTT.